Below, 23 T cell receptor beta chains from the same sample are listed, as sequenced in a study of OX40 agonist ivuxolimab in advanced cancers. The protocol was immunoSEQ multiplex PCR, while the TCRdb copy is restricted to in-frame clones and leaves out a portion. The repertoire consists of roughly 19,000 clones, with 80% to 85% occurring once and the leading ten covering around 4%. This sample comprised CD4+ or CD8+ T cells sorted from blood, obtained in a trial of the OX40 agonist ivuxolimab. Receptors originate from an adult with an advanced solid tumor such as melanoma, head and neck, liver or kidney cancer.

This sequence joins TRBV14 and TRBJ2-5; 8 bases are shared with TRBD1. V shed 5 bases and J 5 bases; nucleotides not matched to a gene: 22. Germline V gene data show CDR1 as SGHDN and CDR2 as FVKESK. The CDR3 consists of 19 residues. The CDR3 nucleotides are TGTGCCAGCAGCGAGCAGTTTTCGCCTCTCAGGGGGCGCGGGGAGACCCAGTACTTC. The encoded protein is CASSEQFSPLRGRGETQYF.

This clone was recorded a few times. This chain connects TRBV7-2 to TRBJ2-2, with a weak D call TRBD2 (6 bases). The CDR3 contains 16 residues. V lost 1 base to trimming and J lost 0 bases, with 9 bases between them. The germline V gene encodes CDR1 SGHTA and CDR2 FQGNSA. The CDR3 here is CASSLVGGPNTGELFF. For the CDR3, the DNA is TGTGCCAGCAGCTTAGTCGGAGGGCCGAACACCGGGGAGCTGTTTTTT. The full variable domain, rest sourced from reference TRBV7-2 and TRBJ2-2, is GAGVSQSPSNKVTEKGKDVELRCDPISGHTALYWYRQSLGQGLEFLIYFQGNSAPDKSGLPSDRFSAERTGGSVSTLTIQRTQQEDSAVYLCASSLVGGPNTGELFFGEGSRLTVL.

V gene TRBV18 combines with J gene TRBJ1-1; D gene uncertain. V was shortened by 6 bases and J by 1 base, with 15 bases between the two germline ends. This CDR3 spans 15 amino acids. Germline lookup yields CDR1 KGHSH and CDR2 LQKENI. This CDR3 is CASSPFKGENTEAFF. The CDR3 DNA sequence: TGTGCCAGCTCCCCCTTTAAGGGCGAGAACACTGAAGCTTTCTTT.

This chain joins TRBV30 and TRBJ1-5; D uncertain. This CDR3 is built from 17 residues. CDR1 GTSNPN and CDR2 SVGIG come from the germline V gene (reference sequence). Trimming took off 1 base at V and 1 base at J, with 17 bases between the two ends. As DNA, the CDR3 is TGTGCCTGGAGTGGGGGAGGGCGAAGGAAAAGCAATCAGCCCCAGCATTTT. Translated: CAWSGGGRRKSNQPQHF.

The chain is built from TRBV5-1 and TRBJ2-1, with TRBD1 identical over 9 bases. CDR3 length: 14 residues. After removal of 9 bases from V and 6 bases from J, the junction contained 10 bases not matched to a gene. The germline gives CDR1 SGHRS, CDR2 YFSETQ. DNA of the CDR3: TGCGCCACCTCCTCACAGGGGGCTGGCAATGAGCAGTTCTTC. This codes for CATSSQGAGNEQFF.

The V call is TRBV11-2, the J call TRBJ2-3, with D uncertain. The CDR3 is 16 residues long. In germline, CDR1 is SGHAT, CDR2 FQNNGV. V lost 5 bases, J lost 1 base, and 16 bases lay in between. The CDR3 reads CASSQDPAKGTDTQYF. In DNA, the CDR3 is TGTGCCAGCAGCCAAGATCCGGCGAAAGGCACAGATACGCAGTATTTT.

The chain recombines TRBV5-1 with TRBJ2-7; TRBD1 aligns across 8 bases. CDR1 is SGHRS and CDR2 is YFSETQ in the germline V gene. The CDR3 sequence is 14 residues long. The junction had 12 bases not matched to a gene; V was cut back by 7 bases and J by 6 bases. Here the CDR3 DNA reads TGCGCCAGCGCCAATACAGGGGGATCACGCGAGCAGTACTTC. Amino acid sequence: CASANTGGSREQYF. Complete variable domain (other parts from reference TRBV5-1 and TRBJ2-7): KAGVTQTPRYLIKTRGQQVTLSCSPISGHRSVSWYQQTPGQGLQFLFEYFSETQRNKGNFPGRFSGRQFSNSRSEMNVSTLELGDSALYLCASANTGGSREQYFGPGTRLTVT.

V gene TRBV25-1 combines with J gene TRBJ2-1; D gene uncertain. From germline, CDR1 is MGHDK and CDR2 SYGVNS. CDR3 length: 11 amino acids. Trimming removed 2 bases from V and 6 bases from J, with 2 bases in between. CDR3 loop: CASSEVNEQFF. CDR3 nucleotides: TGTGCCAGCAGTGAAGTCAATGAGCAGTTCTTC.

V gene TRBV9 combines with J gene TRBJ2-3; no clear D. V was trimmed by 0 bases and J by 4 bases, leaving 9 bases between them. The germline CDR1 and CDR2 sequences are SGDLS and YYNGEE. The CDR3 extends over 14 amino acids. Written as DNA, the CDR3 is TGTGCCAGCAGCGTAGAAGAGAGCGCAGATACGCAGTATTTT. Its translation: CASSVEESADTQYF.

The V call is TRBV18, the J call TRBJ2-7; TRBD1 aligns across 11 bases. Trimming at V came to 2 bases and at J to 6 bases, leaving 0 bases not matched to a gene. This CDR3 contains 13 residues. The germline gives CDR1 KGHSH, CDR2 LQKENI. The CDR3 DNA follows: TGTGCCAGCTCACCAGGGACAGGGGGCGAGCAGTACTTC. Its protein product is CASSPGTGGEQYF.

Only a few counts were recorded for this clone. V usage is TRBV7-6 and J usage is TRBJ2-7, with TRBD2 matching over 9 bases. This CDR3 spans 16 amino acids. Losses at the gene ends were 2 bases for V and 6 bases for J; bases not matched to a gene: 11. Looked up from germline, CDR1 is SGHVS and CDR2 is FNYEAQ. CDR3: CASSLTTSGLPGEQYF. The CDR3 nucleotides are TGTGCCAGCAGCTTAACGACTAGCGGCTTGCCCGGCGAGCAGTACTTC.

The chain links TRBV7-8 to TRBJ1-1, with TRBD1 matching over 12 bases. The V and J ends lost 7 bases and 5 bases, in that order; junction bases with no gene match: 20. In germline, CDR1 is SGHVS, CDR2 FQNEAQ. The CDR3 has 19 amino acids. Here the CDR3 reads CASNSQRLVGTGGRTEAFF. The CDR3 DNA is TGTGCCAGCAACTCGCAGCGGCTAGTAGGGACAGGGGGCCGAACTGAAGCTTTCTTT.

The table lists this clone with a few counts. The V gene is TRBV28, the J gene TRBJ2-3, with 9 bases identical to TRBD2. The germline V gene encodes CDR1 MDHEN and CDR2 SYDVKM. With V trimmed by 3 bases and J by 6 bases, 7 bases remained unmatched. The CDR3 is made up of 15 amino acids. The CDR3 DNA is TGTGCCAGCAGTTTGCCTAGCGGGAACTCGGATACGCAGTATTTT. This sequence encodes CASSLPSGNSDTQYF.

This clone came up a few times. This rearrangement joins TRBV7-9 to TRBJ2-1; the match to TRBD2 covers 12 bases. The germline CDR1 and CDR2 sequences are SEHNR and FQNEAQ (reference sequence). Trimming cost V 6 bases and J 5 bases; bases outside gene matches: 11. This CDR3 is 17 amino acids long. The CDR3 DNA sequence: TGTGCCAGCAGTTCTATCCCTAGCGGGAGGGCGCACAATGAGCAGTTCTTC. Residues: CASSSIPSGRAHNEQFF.

CDR3 sequence reads: CASSGTQPQHF. In nucleotides, the CDR3 is TGTGCCAGCAGTGGGACCCAGCCCCAGCATTTT. The chain uses TRBV28 and TRBJ1-5, with TRBD1 as a possible D gene (5 bases). Looked up from germline, CDR1 is MDHEN and CDR2 is SYDVKM. V lost 5 bases and J lost 7, with 6 bases in between. This CDR3 has 11 residues.

This chain connects TRBV10-3 to TRBJ2-5; D is uncertain. The ends were cut back, 3 bases at V and 3 bases at J, with 8 bases in the middle. Germline V gene lookup returns CDR1 ENHRY and CDR2 SYGVKD. The CDR3 totals 13 residues. CDR3 region: CAISDPRKETQYF. CDR3 nucleotides: TGTGCCATCAGTGATCCCCGAAAAGAGACCCAGTACTTC.

The gene calls are TRBV7-6 and TRBJ2-7; D possibly corresponds to TRBD1 (5 bases). V was cut by 5 bases and J by 1 base, with 9 bases left in between. Germline loops: CDR1 SGHVS, CDR2 FNYEAQ. The CDR3 is 13 residues long. The CDR3: CASSKDTSYEQYF. The CDR3 nucleotides read TGTGCCAGCAGCAAGGACACATCCTACGAGCAGTACTTC.

This chain links TRBV7-9 with TRBJ2-7; D call uncertain. The V gene's germline CDR1 is SEHNR and CDR2 FQNEAQ (reference sequence). This CDR3 spans 14 amino acids. Trimming pared 5 bases from V and 3 bases from J, leaving 14 bases between. CDR3 sequence (DNA): TGTGCCAGCAGCCCCCGGACCCCAAACTACGAGCAGTACTTC. Translating it yields CASSPRTPNYEQYF.

This clone was picked up a small number of times. J is TRBJ2-7 and V is TRBV7-2, with D maybe TRBD1 (6 bases). The CDR3 is 12 amino acids. V was clipped by 5 bases and J by 9 bases, with 14 bases between them. CDR1 and CDR2 (germline): SGHTA, FQGNSA. The CDR3 protein is CASSHPTGRQYF. Written as DNA, the CDR3 is TGTGCCAGCAGCCATCCTACAGGGAGGCAGTACTTC.

This clone has more than one count but fewer than ten. The chain couples TRBV28 to TRBJ2-1; 9 nucleotides match TRBD2. V shed 7 bases and J 0 bases; nucleotides not matched to a gene: 10. The CDR3 runs 17 residues. Germline V lookup: CDR1 MDHEN, CDR2 SYDVKM. CDR3 nucleotide sequence: TGTGCCAGCACTGCTAGCGGGACCCCAAGCTCCTACAATGAGCAGTTCTTC. Translating gives CASTASGTPSSYNEQFF.

The CDR3 protein is CASSNGPNQPQHF. Written as DNA, the CDR3 is TGTGCCAGCAGCAACGGACCAAATCAGCCCCAGCATTTT. The V and J genes are TRBV6-5 and TRBJ1-5; D unclear. The CDR3 runs to 13 residues. From germline, CDR1 is MNHEY and CDR2 SVGAGI. V lost 6 bases and J 4 bases, leaving 10 bases between the germline ends.

This CDR3 is CASSLGVGKGYTF. CDR3 sequence (DNA): TGTGCCAGCAGCTTAGGGGTGGGGAAGGGCTACACCTTC. V and J are TRBV7-2 and TRBJ1-2; D gene uncertain. The CDR3 sequence is 13 residues long. The germline V gene has CDR1 SGHTA and CDR2 FQGNSA. Deletions cut 1 base from V and 8 bases from J, with 11 bases between.

The V gene is TRBV7-9, the J gene TRBJ1-2, with 11 positions matching TRBD1. The junction had 7 bases not matched to a gene; V was cut back by 3 bases and J by 7 bases. Germline CDR1 is SEHNR and CDR2 is FQNEAQ (reference sequence). The CDR3 consists of 15 residues. The CDR3 sequence: CASSFGQGAEGGYTF. CDR3 DNA sequence: TGTGCCAGCAGCTTCGGACAGGGGGCTGAGGGTGGCTACACCTTC.